Listed here are 9 T cell receptor beta chains from one sample, sequenced in a study of shared clonotypes between healthy human individuals. Generated by immunoSEQ multiplex PCR, the TCRdb table keeps only in-frame clones and is missing some. The table has about 2.3 million clones, roughly 90% seen once. Sequencing was done on a sample of naive CD4+ T cells from PBMCs. Subset: CD45RA+ positively selected. The receptors come from a man younger than 35 in good health. Some clones in this sample may be carry-over from other donors' samples.

The chain joins TRBV15 to TRBJ1-2, with TRBD1 matching 9 bases. The germline V gene encodes CDR1 LNHNV and CDR2 YYDKDF (reference sequence). V was clipped by 3 bases and J by 7 bases; unmatched bases: 6. This CDR3 contains 14 residues. The CDR3 region has the DNA TGTGCCACCAGCAGGGAACAGGGGGCTGGTGGCTACACCTTC. This sequence encodes CATSREQGAGGYTF.

The gene calls are TRBV4-1 and TRBJ2-5, with TRBD1 matching over 9 bases. The CDR3 loop spans 18 amino acids. Germline CDR1 reads MGHRA; CDR2 reads YSYEKL. V was pared by 3 bases and J by 1 base, with 12 bases of the junction left unmatched. Here the CDR3 DNA reads TGCGCCAGCAGCCACTTGACTTACGGGACAGGGTCCCAAGAGACCCAGTACTTC. It yields the protein CASSHLTYGTGSQETQYF.

This clone was seen more than once but under ten times. The V call is TRBV19, the J call TRBJ1-4; D not resolved. The CDR3 is made up of 13 amino acids. Germline values: CDR1 LNHDA, CDR2 SQIVND (reference sequence). With 5 bases removed from V and 3 bases from J, the gap between germline ends came to 7 bases. The DNA for the CDR3 is TGTGCCAGTAGTCCTTGGGCTAATGAAAAACTGTTTTTT. Its protein product is CASSPWANEKLFF.

V gene TRBV7-8 combines with J gene TRBJ2-5; perhaps TRBD2 as D (5 bases). Germline loops: CDR1 SGHVS, CDR2 FQNEAQ. V was pared by 1 base and J by 5 bases, with 14 bases between. The CDR3 spans 15 residues. Written as DNA, the CDR3 is TGTGCCAGCAGCTTAGACAGACGGCGGGCCGAGACCCAGTACTTC. Translation gives CASSLDRRRAETQYF.

Worth noting for this clone: Other nucleotide sequences in the sample specify the same CDR3. The CDR3: CASSLEQLNTEAFF. CDR3 bases: TGTGCCAGCAGCTTGGAGCAATTGAACACTGAAGCTTTCTTT. V gene TRBV5-4 combines with J gene TRBJ1-1, with unresolved D. V shed 0 bases and J shed 0 bases, with 6 bases lying between them. Germline-derived CDR1 and CDR2 are SGHNT and YYREEE (reference sequence). This CDR3 has 14 residues.

This sequence joins TRBV5-6 and TRBJ2-5; 8 bases agree with TRBD2. The CDR3 length is 16 residues. The ends lost 1 base at V and 1 base at J; junction bases unmatched: 6. Per germline, CDR1 SGHDT and CDR2 YYEEEE. CDR3 protein: CASSLRAGVRQETQYF. In nucleotides, the CDR3 is TGTGCCAGCAGCTTGAGAGCGGGAGTCCGCCAAGAGACCCAGTACTTC.

V usage is TRBV6-5 and J usage is TRBJ1-1; TRBD1 aligns across 8 bases. CDR3 length equals 14 residues. The J segment lost 7 bases and the V segment lost 6 bases, leaving 10 bases of the junction unmatched. Germline CDR1 is MNHEY and CDR2 is SVGAGI. The CDR3 sequence is CASRPSQGQVEAFF. The CDR3 region has the DNA TGTGCCAGCAGACCCTCGCAGGGACAGGTTGAAGCTTTCTTT.

The V gene is TRBV19, the J gene TRBJ1-5; no firm D call. The CDR3 runs 15 residues. V shed 1 base and J shed 0 bases, with 7 bases lying between them. Looked up from germline, CDR1 is LNHDA and CDR2 is SQIVND (reference sequence). CDR3 in DNA: TGTGCCAGTAGTATAGGGCATCTTAGCAATCAGCCCCAGCATTTT. This translates into CASSIGHLSNQPQHF. The whole variable domain, filled in from reference TRBV19 and TRBJ1-5, reads DGGITQSPKYLFRKEGQNVTLSCEQNLNHDAMYWYRQDPGQGLRLIYYSQIVNDFQKGDIAEGYSVSREKKESFPLTVTSAQKNPTAFYLCASSIGHLSNQPQHFGDGTRLSIL.

The CDR3 sequence is CASSLDKGPYCEQYF. In nucleotides, the CDR3 is TGTGCCAGCAGCCTAGATAAAGGACCCTATTGCGAGCAGTACTTC. The chain is built from TRBV7-6 and TRBJ2-7; no clear D. Trimming left V 5 bases short and J 6 bases short, with 20 bases between. Looked up from germline, CDR1 is SGHVS and CDR2 is FNYEAQ. The CDR3 loop spans 15 amino acids.